This T cell receptor beta chain derives from a study of cytomegalovirus exposure and HLA in healthy donors. Study findings and constraints: Overall, around 160 TCR beta chains were annotated as cytomegalovirus-associated. Specific recognition of CMV antigens was confirmed in vitro for three chains (all CMV-associated). HLA restriction was apparent for most CMV-associated TCR beta chains in a later analysis.

60 Vbeta and 13 Jbeta primers were used in PCR. The table came from immunoSEQ multiplex PCR; TCRdb's copy has only in-frame clones and leaves some out. The table has around 130,000 clones, over 60% seen once. Comments on this clone: Its antigen is not identified.

Germline-derived CDR1 and CDR2 are SGHNT and YYREEE (reference sequence). V was clipped by 4 bases and J by 4 bases, with 11 bases between them. This CDR3 has 13 amino acids. Sample: PBMCs. The chain links TRBV5-4 to TRBJ1-2; possibly TRBD1 for D (6 bases). The sequence was obtained from a human donor in good health. Here the CDR3 DNA reads TGTGCCAGCAGCCCGGGAGGGGGCTATGGCTACACCTTC. This gives the protein CASSPGGGYGYTF.